A single T cell receptor (beta chain) is shown here with its context. The target antigen is unknown. This record belongs to a study of T cells in localized non-small cell lung cancer. Overall study findings and caveats: Uninvolved adjacent lung showed the highest T cell clonality, exceeding tumor. Appearances in adjacent lung were noted for a median approximately 50 of the top 100 tumor clones. Those with higher blood T cell density had longer overall survival. Sequence data derive from only one tumor region, so heterogeneity remains possible.

Sequencing was performed with immunoSEQ multiplex PCR; in TCRdb, only in-frame clones are kept and a portion is missing. The sample consists of roughly 14,000 clones, around 87% of them appearing once. The CDR3 totals 14 residues. The germline V gene has CDR1 SGHTS and CDR2 YDEGEE. V lost 1 base and J 0 bases, leaving 7 bases between the germline ends. The starting material was peripheral blood mononuclear cells, obtained before any cancer treatment. The chain links TRBV5-8 to TRBJ1-1; D unresolved. The clonotype originates from a male donor aged 60 or over with stage II lung adenocarcinoma. The CDR3 sequence: CASSLYRMNTEAFF. The CDR3 DNA sequence: TGTGCCAGCAGCTTGTACAGAATGAACACTGAAGCTTTCTTT.